The subject of this entry is one T cell receptor beta chain. No antigen is known for it. This sample was included in a study of cytomegalovirus exposure and HLA in healthy donors. CDR3 size: 13 residues. Germline V lookup: CDR1 SEHNR, CDR2 FQNEAQ (reference sequence). V dropped 5 bases and J dropped 5 bases, with 12 bases sitting between them. Using immunoSEQ multiplex PCR, the repertoire was profiled, and TCRdb retains in-frame clones only, with some absent. The sample consists of 190,000 or so clones, 80% to 85% of them appearing once. Regarding the study as a whole: Reports indicated that the classifier achieved high specificity and sensitivity in diagnosing cytomegalovirus status. Generally TCR sequences proved uncommon, though certain public TCRs appeared in numerous donors.

The sample taken for sequencing was PBMCs. The TCR was taken from a woman between 18 and 29 years old in good health and CMV-seropositive. The chain has TRBV7-9 and TRBJ2-5; D is possibly TRBD2 (6 bases). The CDR3 nucleotides are TGTGCCAGCAGCAGACCGGGACTCGAGACCCAGTACTTC. Translating it yields CASSRPGLETQYF.